Listed here are 22 T cell receptor beta chains from one sample, sequenced in a study of cytomegalovirus exposure and HLA in healthy donors. Use of 60 Vbeta and 13 Jbeta primers characterized the PCR. Clones were sequenced by immunoSEQ multiplex PCR, and TCRdb holds only the in-frame ones, with some missing. The sample consists of around 150,000 clones, about 76% of them appearing once. The sequenced material came from PBMCs. These receptors all stem from a woman aged 40 to 50 in good health and CMV-seropositive.

This clone was seen a few times. DNA for the CDR3: TGTGCCAGCAGTCCTCAAGCGGGTACTAATGAAAAACTGTTTTTT. This codes for CASSPQAGTNEKLFF. The chain recombines TRBV6-5 with TRBJ1-4; D is ambiguous. This CDR3 is built from 15 residues. In germline, CDR1 is MNHEY, CDR2 SVGAGI. Between the trimmed V and J ends, which lost 5 bases and 2 bases, there was a span of 12 bases.

This chain uses TRBV5-4 with TRBJ2-1; 13 positions match TRBD2. The CDR3 consists of 16 residues. The germline CDR1 and CDR2 sequences are SGHNT and YYREEE (reference sequence). The J segment lost 5 bases and the V segment lost 0 bases, leaving 2 bases of the junction unmatched. The CDR3 sequence: CASSLGGLAGNNEQFF. The CDR3 DNA is TGTGCCAGCAGCTTGGGGGGACTAGCGGGGAACAATGAGCAGTTCTTC.

CDR3 loop: CASNKGGGPNEKLFF. Written as DNA, the CDR3 is TGTGCCAGCAATAAGGGGGGGGGCCCTAATGAAAAACTGTTTTTT. The chain combines TRBV6-5 with TRBJ1-4; maybe TRBD1 (6 bases). The CDR3 sequence is 15 residues long. Germline CDR1 and CDR2: MNHEY and SVGAGI. V was cut by 7 bases and J by 3 bases, with 15 bases left in between.

The rearrangement joins TRBV30 to TRBJ2-5; a possible D gene is TRBD2 (5 bases). Looked up from germline, CDR1 is GTSNPN and CDR2 is SVGIG (reference sequence). The length of the CDR3 is 13 residues. With 5 bases removed from V and 5 bases from J, the gap between germline ends came to 15 bases. As DNA, the CDR3 is TGTGCCTGGGCCCCCGGGGTTGAGGAGACCCAGTACTTC. Translated, it gives CAWAPGVEETQYF.

The chain combines TRBV7-9 with TRBJ1-1, with a tentative D call TRBD1 (6 bases). V lost 5 bases, J lost 0 bases, and 13 bases lay in between. In germline, CDR1 is SEHNR, CDR2 FQNEAQ (reference sequence). The CDR3 consists of 15 residues. This chain's CDR3 is CASSEQGYVNTEAFF. For the CDR3, the DNA is TGTGCCAGCAGCGAACAGGGCTATGTGAACACTGAAGCTTTCTTT.

This clone was observed once. The chain couples TRBV5-1 to TRBJ2-3; D may be TRBD1 (5 bases). The CDR3 spans 15 residues. In germline, CDR1 is SGHRS, CDR2 YFSETQ. The V gene lost 8 bases and the J gene lost 5 bases, with 21 bases spanning the gap. CDR3 sequence (DNA): TGCGCCAGTCAATTAGCAGGACAAGCAGGAGATACGCAGTATTTT. This translates into CASQLAGQAGDTQYF.

This clone appeared a single time. J is TRBJ1-2 and V is TRBV21-1; the D call of TRBD1 is as the table states it, not checked on the DNA. TRBV21-1 is tagged as a pseudogene. The CDR3 runs to 16 residues. The CDR3 DNA reads TGTGCCAGCAGCAAAGTCGGAACAGGGTACAACTATGGCTACACCTTC. This encodes CASSKVGTGYNYGYTF.

V is TRBV14 and J is TRBJ1-3; the D gene is possibly TRBD1 (6 bases). The V gene's germline CDR1 is SGHDN and CDR2 FVKESK. Trimming took 1 base from V and 1 from J, leaving 8 bases between them. The CDR3 has 15 amino acids. Here the CDR3 reads CASSQGQGSGNTIYF. As DNA, the CDR3 is TGTGCCAGCAGCCAAGGCCAGGGGTCTGGAAACACCATATATTTT.

CDR3 region: CASSVTSGSYEQYF. As DNA, the CDR3 is TGCGCCAGCAGCGTGACTAGCGGGAGCTACGAGCAGTACTTC. The rearrangement uses TRBV5-1 and TRBJ2-7; TRBD2 matches at 12 bases. This CDR3 is 14 amino acids long. From germline, CDR1 is SGHRS and CDR2 YFSETQ. Trimming at V came to 4 bases and at J to 3 bases, leaving 2 bases not matched to a gene.

This chain uses TRBV21-1 with TRBJ2-7; whether TRBD1, the table's D call, matches the DNA was not checked. TRBV21-1 is an annotated pseudogene. The CDR3 spans 17 residues. The CDR3 DNA reads as TGTGCCAGCAGCAAAGGGGTCGCGCAGGGTGGCTCCTACGAGCAGTACTTC. Translated: CASSKGVAQGGSYEQYF.

The chain couples TRBV7-9 to TRBJ2-3; D is undetermined. The CDR3 contains 12 residues. With 1 base removed from V and 7 bases from J, the gap between germline ends came to 6 bases. The V gene's germline CDR1 is SEHNR and CDR2 FQNEAQ (reference sequence). CDR3 protein: CASSLGLNTQYF. Written as DNA, the CDR3 is TGTGCCAGCAGCTTAGGGCTCAATACGCAGTATTTT.

This rearrangement joins TRBV5-6 to TRBJ1-4; weak D call: TRBD1 (5 bases). Germline lookup yields CDR1 SGHDT and CDR2 YYEEEE. Trimming shortened V by 0 bases and J by 3 bases, and 9 bases separated the two germline ends. This CDR3 is 15 amino acids long. CDR3 sequence reads: CASSLVRGANEKLFF. CDR3 coding DNA: TGTGCCAGCAGCTTGGTTCGGGGGGCTAATGAAAAACTGTTTTTT.

The chain combines TRBV5-6 with TRBJ2-3; 7 nucleotides align to TRBD2. Trimming at V came to 2 bases and at J to 0 bases, leaving 3 bases not matched to a gene. Germline CDR1 and CDR2: SGHDT and YYEEEE. The CDR3 sequence is 15 residues long. CDR3 sequence reads: CASSFGGGSTDTQYF. DNA for the CDR3: TGTGCCAGCAGCTTTGGGGGGGGTAGCACAGATACGCAGTATTTT.

V usage is TRBV19 and J usage is TRBJ1-1; 9 bases are a match to TRBD1. Per the germline V gene, CDR1 is LNHDA and CDR2 is SQIVND (reference sequence). J lost 4 bases, V lost 4 bases, and 7 bases had no gene match. This CDR3 spans 15 amino acids. DNA for the CDR3: TGTGCCAGTAGTAGTTCGACAGGGGGGTCCACTGAAGCTTTCTTT. Translation gives CASSSSTGGSTEAFF.

The rearrangement uses TRBV2 and TRBJ1-1, with D possibly TRBD1 on 6 matching bases. Germline CDR1 reads SNHLY; CDR2 reads FYNNEI. The CDR3 loop spans 14 amino acids. Between the trimmed V and J ends, which lost 3 bases and 4 bases, there was a span of 12 bases. CDR3 amino acids: CASSDQDRRTEAFF. DNA of the CDR3: TGTGCCAGCAGTGACCAAGACAGGCGCACTGAAGCTTTCTTT.

V usage is TRBV4-3 and J usage is TRBJ2-1; 9 bases agree with TRBD2. V dropped 3 bases and J dropped 0; count of bases not matched to a gene: 6. Germline values: CDR1 LGHNA, CDR2 YSLEER. The CDR3 is made up of 17 amino acids. CDR3 sequence (DNA): TGCGCCAGCAGCCAGGGGACTAGCCCGAGCTCCTACAATGAGCAGTTCTTC. Protein: CASSQGTSPSSYNEQFF.

In this sample, this clone turned up once. J is TRBJ1-5 and V is TRBV5-6; TRBD1 is a possible D gene (6 bases). The CDR3 is 15 residues long. The germline V and J ends were trimmed by 2 bases and 2 bases, with 11 bases remaining between them. CDR1 is SGHDT and CDR2 is YYEEEE in the germline V gene. The DNA of the CDR3 is TGTGCCAGCAGCTTACAGGGCTGGGGCAATCAGCCCCAGCATTTT. This encodes CASSLQGWGNQPQHF.

The chain joins TRBV11-2 to TRBJ2-3; 7 positions match TRBD1. CDR1 and CDR2 from the germline V gene are SGHAT and FQNNGV. V gave up 5 bases and J gave up 7 bases; unmatched junction bases: 9. The CDR3 has 14 residues. The CDR3 nucleotides read TGTGCCAGCAGCCCCGCCGACAGGGCTAATACGCAGTATTTT. Its protein is CASSPADRANTQYF.

V and J are TRBV2 and TRBJ1-1, with TRBD1 matching 7 bases. The CDR3 totals 14 residues. CDR1 is SNHLY and CDR2 is FYNNEI in the germline V gene. With 10 bases clipped from V and 1 base from J, the junction kept 9 bases outside the gene matches. The CDR3 protein is CATGGQVPNTEAFF. In nucleotides, the CDR3 is TGTGCCACCGGAGGACAGGTGCCGAACACTGAAGCTTTCTTT.

The chain carries TRBV18 and TRBJ2-7; TRBD1 matches at 7 bases. This CDR3 has 13 residues. Germline loops: CDR1 KGHSH, CDR2 LQKENI. J gave up 1 base and V 5 bases, and 2 bases lay outside the gene matches. The CDR3 region is CASSSTGSYEQYF. CDR3 sequence (DNA): TGTGCCAGCTCATCGACAGGGTCCTACGAGCAGTACTTC.

This sequence joins TRBV10-3 and TRBJ2-5, with 9 bases lining up with TRBD2. The closer fit of TRBJ2-7 to the DNA end suggests the J call may be wrong. CDR3 size: 12 residues. Germline-derived CDR1 and CDR2 are ENHRY and SYGVKD. CDR3 sequence: CATRGGAYEQYF. The CDR3 DNA sequence: TGTGCCACGCGCGGGGGGGCGTACGAGCAGTACTTC.

V is TRBV2 and J is TRBJ1-1, with 11 bases fitting TRBD1. With V trimmed by 5 bases and J by 4 bases, 3 bases remained unmatched. This CDR3 spans 14 amino acids. CDR1 is SNHLY and CDR2 is FYNNEI in the germline V gene. CDR3 in DNA: TGTGCCAGCAGTCCGGACAGGGGGCCCACTGAAGCTTTCTTT. Its protein is CASSPDRGPTEAFF.